The source of this TCR beta chain is a study of T cell responses to AZD1222 COVID-19 vaccine. The CDR3 has 14 amino acids. The V gene's germline CDR1 is MNHEY and CDR2 SMNVEV (reference sequence). With 4 bases removed from V and 2 bases from J, the gap between germline ends came to 9 bases. Sequencing was performed with immunoSEQ multiplex PCR; in TCRdb, only in-frame clones are kept and a portion is missing. The data contain under 75,000 clones, about 85% of them singletons. The V call is TRBV27, the J call TRBJ1-5; D is unclear. The sequences come from peripheral blood, collected on day 0 of AZD1222 vaccination. This sequence was found in an adult in good health. The CDR3 DNA follows: TGTGCCAGCAGTTCACATCAAGGCAATCAGCCCCAGCATTTT. Residues: CASSSHQGNQPQHF.